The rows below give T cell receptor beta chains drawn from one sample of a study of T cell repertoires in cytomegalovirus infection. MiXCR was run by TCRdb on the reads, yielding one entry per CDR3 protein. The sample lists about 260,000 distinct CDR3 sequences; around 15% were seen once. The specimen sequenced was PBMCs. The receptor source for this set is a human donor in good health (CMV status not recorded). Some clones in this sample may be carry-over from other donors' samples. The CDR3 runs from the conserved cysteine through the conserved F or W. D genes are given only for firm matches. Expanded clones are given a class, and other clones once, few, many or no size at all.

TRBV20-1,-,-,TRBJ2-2,TGCAGTGCTTACAGGAACACCGGGGAGCTGTTTTTT,CSAYRNTGELFF
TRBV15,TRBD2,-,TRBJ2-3,TGTGCCACCAGCAAGGGAGGGCCTACAGATACGCAGTATTTT,CATSKGGPTDTQYF
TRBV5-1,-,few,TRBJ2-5,TGCGCCAGCACTGGGGGACAAGAGACCCAGTACTTC,CASTGGQETQYF
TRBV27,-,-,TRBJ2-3,TGTACCAGCACCACCTACCGGGTCGGGGGGCCCACAGATACGCAGTATTTT,CTSTTYRVGGPTDTQYF
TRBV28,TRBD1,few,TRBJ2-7,TGTGCCAGCAGGACCGGGACAGGGATCTACGAGCAGTACTTC,CASRTGTGIYEQYF
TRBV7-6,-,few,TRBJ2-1,TGTGCCAGCAGCTTGTTGGGGAGCCCAACCTACAATGAGCAGTTCTTC,CASSLLGSPTYNEQFF
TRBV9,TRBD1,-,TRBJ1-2,TGTGCCAGCAGCGTAGGACAGGGGTATGGAGTTCGTGGCTACACCTTC,CASSVGQGYGVRGYTF
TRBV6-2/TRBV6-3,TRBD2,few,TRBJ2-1,TGTGCCAGCAGTTATCGAGCGGGAGGCCCCTTTAGCTCCTACAATGAGCAGTTCTTC,CASSYRAGGPFSSYNEQFF
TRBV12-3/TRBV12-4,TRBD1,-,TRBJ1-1,TGTGCCGAAACAGGGGTGAACGAAGCTTTCTTT,CAETGVNEAFF
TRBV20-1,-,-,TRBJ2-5,TGCAGTGCTCATCGGGGACGTCAAGAGACCCAGTACTTC,CSAHRGRQETQYF
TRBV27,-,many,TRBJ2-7,TGTGCCAGCAGGCTAGGAATCGAGCAGTACTTC,CASRLGIEQYF
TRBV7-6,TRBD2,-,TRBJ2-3,TGTGCCAGCAGCTTAGGGAGTGCGGGAGGAACAGATACGCAGTATTTT,CASSLGSAGGTDTQYF
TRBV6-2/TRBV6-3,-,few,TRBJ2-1,TGTGCCAGCAGACCCCTTACCGGGCCTCCTTCCTACAATGAGCAGTTCTTC,CASRPLTGPPSYNEQFF
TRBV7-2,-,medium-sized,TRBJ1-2,TGTGCCAGCAGCCCACCAGCCGTTGGTGGCTACACCTTC,CASSPPAVGGYTF
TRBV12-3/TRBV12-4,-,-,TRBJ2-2,TGTGCCAGCAGTGACCATGGGGGGAAAGTTGCCGGGGAGCTGTTTTTT,CASSDHGGKVAGELFF
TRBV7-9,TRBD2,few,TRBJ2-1,TGTGCCAGCAGCCTTCGGCGGGGGGACTCCTACAATGAGCAGTTCTTC,CASSLRRGDSYNEQFF